Only a few counts were recorded for the clone carrying this TCR beta chain. The target antigen is unknown. This sample is drawn from a study of T cells after yellow fever vaccination. Study-wide context: Libraries from low-cell-number fractions were prepared with the SMART-Seq v4 Ultra Low Input RNA kit. Findings of the study overall: A small proportion of clonotypes was detected in both the CD4 and CD8 compartments. The secondary response showed a weaker magnitude and a faster peak, day 5 versus 15.

TCRdb re-called the 5' RACE reads through MiXCR, storing one row per CDR3 protein. The sample has 250,000 to 300,000 distinct CDR3 sequences; about 5% are singletons. The CDR3 loop spans 16 amino acids. Germline V gives CDR1 LGHNA, CDR2 YSLEER. Trimming shortened V by 3 bases and J by 1 base, and 13 bases separated the two germline ends. The TCR originated in a man aged 18 to 35 who received the YFV17D yellow fever vaccine. The chain is built from TRBV4-3 and TRBJ1-3; no reliable D call. Sequencing was performed on CD4+ T cells sorted from PBMCs, taken on the day of the yellow fever booster vaccination. CDR3 nucleotides: TGCGCCAGCAGCCAGGCAACCCGCGGATCTGGAAACACCATATATTTT. It is translated as CASSQATRGSGNTIYF.